The 27 T cell receptor beta chains below were found in one sample sequenced in a study of shared clonotypes between healthy human individuals. Profiled with immunoSEQ multiplex PCR; TCRdb holds only in-frame clones, not every one. The sample consists of about 2 million clones, 95% of them appearing once. The source material was naive CD4+ T cells sorted from blood. Subset given: CD45RA+ positively selected. These receptor sequences come from a man aged 18 to 29 in good health.

The chain has TRBV5-5 and TRBJ2-7; 10 bases are a match to TRBD2. V dropped 4 bases and J dropped 4; count of bases not matched to a gene: 11. The CDR3 contains 16 residues. Germline CDR1 SGHKS, CDR2 YYEKEE (reference sequence). The CDR3 sequence is CASSRESPSGSYEQYF. The CDR3, as DNA: TGTGCCAGCAGCAGGGAGTCCCCTAGCGGGAGTTACGAGCAGTACTTC.

This CDR3 is CASSYSGPQPQHF. CDR3 nucleotide sequence: TGTGCCAGCAGTTACTCTGGGCCTCAGCCCCAGCATTTT. This sequence joins TRBV6-6 and TRBJ1-5, with D unclear. V was pared by 0 bases and J by 6 bases, with 6 bases between. The CDR3 contains 13 residues. Looked up from germline, CDR1 is MNHNY and CDR2 is SVGAGI (reference sequence).

This chain joins TRBV6-1 and TRBJ2-1; no definite D call. With 6 bases removed from V and 10 bases from J, the gap between germline ends came to 13 bases. This CDR3 is 12 amino acids long. CDR1 is MNHNS, CDR2 SASEGT, per germline. CDR3 sequence reads: CASRDAIGEQFF. CDR3 bases: TGTGCCAGCAGGGACGCCATTGGGGAGCAGTTCTTC.

This chain connects TRBV11-2 to TRBJ1-2; no clear D gene. The CDR3 runs to 12 residues. The V end was cut by 5 bases, the J end by 2 bases, with 6 bases between. Germline CDR1 SGHAT, CDR2 FQNNGV. Written as DNA, the CDR3 is TGTGCCAGCAGCGGGCGGAACTATGGCTACACCTTC. This gives the protein CASSGRNYGYTF.

A single count supports this clone. Here the CDR3 DNA reads TGTGCCAGCAGCTTAGTAGGGGCTGTAGATACGCAGTATTTT. The encoded protein is CASSLVGAVDTQYF. V usage is TRBV7-2 and J usage is TRBJ2-3; TRBD1 is a possible D gene (5 bases). Deletions cut 1 base from V and 5 bases from J, with 10 bases between. Germline CDR1 SGHTA, CDR2 FQGNSA. The CDR3 extends over 14 amino acids.

The J gene is TRBJ1-1, the V gene TRBV7-9; tentative D call: TRBD1 (6 bases). The V and J ends lost 7 bases and 4 bases respectively, with 13 bases between them. CDR1 and CDR2 from the germline V gene are SEHNR and FQNEAQ (reference sequence). The CDR3 has 13 residues. The CDR3 reads CASILQGSTEAFF. CDR3 DNA: TGTGCCAGCATCTTGCAGGGGAGCACTGAAGCTTTCTTT.

The genes are TRBV5-4 and TRBJ1-2; no clear D gene. V dropped 0 bases and J dropped 4 bases, with 16 bases sitting between them. Germline CDR1 reads SGHNT; CDR2 reads YYREEE (reference sequence). The CDR3 is made up of 16 amino acids. CDR3 DNA sequence: TGTGCCAGCAGCTTGGACCGGGGAGGATCTAGCTATGGCTACACCTTC. Its translation is CASSLDRGGSSYGYTF.

The chain is built from TRBV11-2 and TRBJ2-3; perhaps TRBD1 as D (6 bases). The CDR3 is 16 residues long. V dropped 1 base and J dropped 0 bases, with 11 bases sitting between them. The germline gives CDR1 SGHAT, CDR2 FQNNGV. The CDR3 bases are TGTGCCAGCAGCTTAGGGGGGCACCGAAGCACAGATACGCAGTATTTT. It yields the protein CASSLGGHRSTDTQYF. Based on the CDR3 plus reference TRBV11-2 and TRBJ2-3, the full variable domain is EAGVAQSPRYKIIEKRQSVAFWCNPISGHATLYWYQQILGQGPKLLIQFQNNGVVDDSQLPKDRFSAERLKGVDSTLKIQPAKLEDSAVYLCASSLGGHRSTDTQYFGPGTRLTVL.

The chain recombines TRBV21-1 with TRBJ1-1. TRBV21-1 is recorded as a pseudogene. The CDR3 spans 16 residues. The CDR3 DNA sequence: TGTGCCAGCAGCGAGGGAGGTTTTCCAGGTGTGATTCCGGCTTTCTTT. Protein: CASSEGGFPGVIPAFF.

This chain uses TRBV7-2 with TRBJ1-2; D is perhaps TRBD1 (5 bases). Per the germline V gene, CDR1 is SGHTA and CDR2 is FQGNSA. V gave up 8 bases and J gave up 0 bases, with 13 bases separating them. This CDR3 has 14 amino acids. DNA for the CDR3: TGTGCCAGCTCCCAAAGGACAACTAACTATGGCTACACCTTC. Translated, it gives CASSQRTTNYGYTF.

The CDR3 coding sequence is TGTGCCAGCACCGACCCCGGGACAGGTGATTCACCCCTCCACTTT. Its protein product is CASTDPGTGDSPLHF. V usage is TRBV28 and J usage is TRBJ1-6; 8 nucleotides agree with TRBD1. The CDR3 is 15 residues long. Germline V CDR1 and CDR2: MDHEN, SYDVKM. The V gene end was trimmed by 7 bases and the J gene end by 8 bases; junction bases not matched to a gene: 10. The variable domain in full, with the rest retrieved from reference TRBV28 and TRBJ1-6, is DVKVTQSSRYLVKRTGEKVFLECVQDMDHENMFWYRQDPGLGLRLIYFSYDVKMKEKGDIPEGYSVSREKKERFSLILESASTNQTSMYLCASTDPGTGDSPLHFGNGTRLTVT.

V gene TRBV10-3 combines with J gene TRBJ1-6; D not resolved. CDR1 and CDR2 (germline): ENHRY, SYGVKD. The V end lost 7 bases, the J end lost 5 bases, and 12 bases lay between the germline ends. The CDR3 sequence is 14 residues long. CDR3: CAIKANRDNSPLHF. In DNA, the CDR3 is TGTGCCATCAAAGCGAACAGAGATAATTCACCCCTCCACTTT.

This chain connects TRBV19 to TRBJ2-1, with D possibly TRBD1 on 6 matching bases. V lost 4 bases, J lost 4 bases, and 14 bases lay in between. The CDR3 totals 15 residues. Germline V gene data show CDR1 as LNHDA and CDR2 as SQIVND (reference sequence). Here the CDR3 DNA reads TGTGCCAGTAGTAGGCGTGAGGACAGATACAATGAGCAGTTCTTC. Its translation: CASSRREDRYNEQFF.

The V call is TRBV5-1, the J call TRBJ2-2; 9 bases agree with TRBD1. The CDR3 runs 14 residues. J was trimmed by 7 bases and V by 4 bases; bases with no gene match: 5. Germline V gene lookup returns CDR1 SGHRS and CDR2 YFSETQ. This CDR3 reads CASSQQGAGGELFF. The CDR3 nucleotides are TGCGCCAGCAGCCAACAGGGGGCGGGCGGGGAGCTGTTTTTT.

The chain recombines TRBV11-2 with TRBJ2-5; tentatively, D is TRBD1 (6 bases). V lost 0 bases and J lost 2, with 16 bases in between. Germline CDR1 is SGHAT and CDR2 is FQNNGV. The length of the CDR3 is 17 residues. This CDR3 is CASSLDRAGAWQETQYF. The CDR3 DNA is TGTGCCAGCAGCTTAGATAGGGCAGGGGCATGGCAAGAGACCCAGTACTTC.

The chain couples TRBV5-1 to TRBJ1-1; D gene uncertain. CDR1 and CDR2 (germline): SGHRS, YFSETQ. The CDR3 contains 17 residues. V shed 0 bases and J shed 1 base, with 16 bases lying between them. In DNA form, the CDR3 reads TGCGCCAGCAGCTTGGGCGGGATTACGGCGGGGAACACTGAAGCTTTCTTT. Its translation is CASSLGGITAGNTEAFF.

The V call is TRBV5-1, the J call TRBJ2-7, with D perhaps TRBD2 (5 bases). V lost 6 bases and J 6 bases, leaving 16 bases between the germline ends. This CDR3 is 13 amino acids long. CDR1 is SGHRS, CDR2 YFSETQ, per germline. CDR3 region: CASNDYSRGEQYF. The CDR3 DNA is TGCGCCAGCAACGACTACTCTCGCGGCGAGCAGTACTTC.

The rearrangement links TRBV5-4 to TRBJ1-4; 12 nucleotides line up with TRBD1. CDR1 is SGHNT, CDR2 YYREEE, per germline (reference sequence). J lost 1 base, V lost 4 bases, and 5 bases had no gene match. The CDR3 is made up of 17 amino acids. The CDR3 sequence is CASSGGTGGLTNEKLFF. In DNA form, the CDR3 reads TGTGCCAGCAGCGGTGGGACAGGGGGCTTAACTAATGAAAAACTGTTTTTT.

The V call is TRBV2, the J call TRBJ1-2; no clear D. There are 12 residues in the CDR3. Germline-derived CDR1 and CDR2 are SNHLY and FYNNEI. Trimming shortened V by 5 bases and J by 5 bases, and 9 bases separated the two germline ends. DNA of the CDR3: TGTGCCAGCAGTCTCCGGGATTATGGCTACACCTTC. Translating gives CASSLRDYGYTF.

The rearrangement uses TRBV6-1 and TRBJ1-2; TRBD1 might be the D (6 bases). Looked up from germline, CDR1 is MNHNS and CDR2 is SASEGT. V was shortened by 3 bases and J by 7 bases, with 12 bases between the two germline ends. The CDR3 contains 13 residues. CDR3 DNA: TGTGCCAGCAGTGAGAGAGCAGGGGCTGGCTACACCTTC. Translation: CASSERAGAGYTF.

V usage is TRBV7-2 and J usage is TRBJ2-2, with a weak D call TRBD1 (6 bases). CDR3 length: 15 residues. CDR1 and CDR2 from the germline V gene are SGHTA and FQGNSA. Deletions cut 6 bases from V and 2 bases from J, with 13 bases between. CDR3 residues: CASRNGQSNTGELFF. The CDR3 region has the DNA TGTGCCAGCAGGAATGGACAGTCAAACACCGGGGAGCTGTTTTTT. Supplemented by reference TRBV7-2 and TRBJ2-2, the full variable domain reads GAGVSQSPSNKVTEKGKDVELRCDPISGHTALYWYRQSLGQGLEFLIYFQGNSAPDKSGLPSDRFSAERTGGSVSTLTIQRTQQEDSAVYLCASRNGQSNTGELFFGEGSRLTVL.

The chain uses TRBV5-1 and TRBJ1-1; D unresolved. Per the germline V gene, CDR1 is SGHRS and CDR2 is YFSETQ. The CDR3 is 14 amino acids. Deletions cut 0 bases from V and 0 bases from J, with 6 bases between. The CDR3 protein is CASSLVQLNTEAFF. DNA for the CDR3: TGCGCCAGCAGCTTGGTACAGCTGAACACTGAAGCTTTCTTT.

The chain has TRBV4-3 and TRBJ2-7; TRBD2 agrees at 12 bases. Germline V CDR1 and CDR2: LGHNA, YSLEER. Germline trimming cut 3 bases from V and 2 bases from J; bases unmatched to any gene: 2. The CDR3 is 15 amino acids. CDR3 protein: CASSQLAGGPYEQYF. In DNA, the CDR3 is TGCGCCAGCAGCCAGCTAGCGGGAGGGCCCTACGAGCAGTACTTC.

The rearrangement links TRBV15 to TRBJ1-1, with D possibly TRBD1 on 5 matching bases. The CDR3 totals 15 residues. Germline V gene lookup returns CDR1 LNHNV and CDR2 YYDKDF (reference sequence). Deletions cut 2 bases from V and 1 base from J, with 11 bases between. The CDR3 region is CATSRPGPRNTEAFF. The CDR3 nucleotides read TGTGCCACCAGCAGACCGGGACCAAGGAACACTGAAGCTTTCTTT.

As regards this clone: In the same sample, other DNA sequences code for this CDR3. The chain couples TRBV7-2 to TRBJ2-1; TRBD1 aligns across 10 bases. Losses at the gene ends were 5 bases for V and 4 bases for J; bases not matched to a gene: 2. CDR1 SGHTA and CDR2 FQGNSA come from the germline V gene. The CDR3 extends over 14 amino acids. In DNA, the CDR3 is TGTGCCAGCAGCCGGGACAGGGGTTACAATGAGCAGTTCTTC. It codes for CASSRDRGYNEQFF.

Points on this clone: This may arise from a read error, as a much more abundant clone is one base away. The chain is built from TRBV25-1 and TRBJ2-7; a possible D gene is TRBD2 (6 bases). Between the trimmed V and J ends, which lost 4 bases and 6 bases, there was a span of 16 bases. CDR3 size: 14 residues. The germline V gene encodes CDR1 MGHDK and CDR2 SYGVNS. CDR3 bases: TGTGCCAGCAGTGTGGGGGGACTCCGCTGCGAGCAGTACTTC. As protein: CASSVGGLRCEQYF.

The genes are TRBV4-1 and TRBJ2-1, with D tentatively TRBD2 (6 bases). The CDR3 extends over 15 amino acids. Germline-derived CDR1 and CDR2 are MGHRA and YSYEKL. Trimming removed 3 bases at V and 8 bases at J, with 17 bases between. CDR3 DNA sequence: TGCGCCAGCAGCCACCGGGAGAAGGGTGTTGATGAGCAGTTCTTC. This codes for CASSHREKGVDEQFF.